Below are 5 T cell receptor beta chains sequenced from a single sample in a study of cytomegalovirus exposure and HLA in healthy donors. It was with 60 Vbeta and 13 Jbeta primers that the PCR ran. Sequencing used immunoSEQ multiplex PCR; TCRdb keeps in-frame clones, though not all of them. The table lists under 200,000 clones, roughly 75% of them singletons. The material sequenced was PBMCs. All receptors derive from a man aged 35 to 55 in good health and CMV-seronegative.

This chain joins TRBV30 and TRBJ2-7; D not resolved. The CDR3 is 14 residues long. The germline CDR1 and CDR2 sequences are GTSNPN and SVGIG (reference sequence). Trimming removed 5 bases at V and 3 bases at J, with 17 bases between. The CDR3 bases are TGTGCCTGGTCCCATCCGGGTGTAAGCTACGAGCAGTACTTC. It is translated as CAWSHPGVSYEQYF.

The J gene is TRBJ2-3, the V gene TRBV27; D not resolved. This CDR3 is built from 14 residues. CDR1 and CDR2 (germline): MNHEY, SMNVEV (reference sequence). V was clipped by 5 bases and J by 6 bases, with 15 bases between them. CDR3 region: CASSPYSAADTQYF. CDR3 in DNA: TGTGCCAGCAGTCCCTATAGTGCGGCGGATACGCAGTATTTT.

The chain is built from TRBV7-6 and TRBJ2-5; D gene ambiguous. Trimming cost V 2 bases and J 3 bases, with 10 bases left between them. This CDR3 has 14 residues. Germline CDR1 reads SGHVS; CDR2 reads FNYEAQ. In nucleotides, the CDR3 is TGTGCCAGCAGCTTAACGATCCGGGAAGAGACCCAGTACTTC. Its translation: CASSLTIREETQYF. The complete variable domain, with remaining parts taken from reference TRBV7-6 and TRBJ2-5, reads GAGVSQSPRYKVTKRGQDVALRCDPISGHVSLYWYRQALGQGPEFLTYFNYEAQQDKSGLPNDRFSAERPEGSISTLTIQRTEQRDSAMYRCASSLTIREETQYFGPGTRLLVL.

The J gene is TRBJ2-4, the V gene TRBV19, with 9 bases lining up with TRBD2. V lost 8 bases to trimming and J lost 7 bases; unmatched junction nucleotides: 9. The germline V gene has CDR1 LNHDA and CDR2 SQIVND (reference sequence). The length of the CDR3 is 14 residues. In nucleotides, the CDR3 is TGTGCCAGTTTATCCGGGACTAGCTCCAACATTCAGTACTTC. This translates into CASLSGTSSNIQYF.

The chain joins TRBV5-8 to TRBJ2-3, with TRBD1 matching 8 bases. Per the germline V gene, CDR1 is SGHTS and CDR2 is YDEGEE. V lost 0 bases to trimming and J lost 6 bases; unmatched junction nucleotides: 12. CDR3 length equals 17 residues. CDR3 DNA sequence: TGTGCCAGCAGCTTGGCCGATACCAGGGGGCTCGGCGATACGCAGTATTTT. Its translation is CASSLADTRGLGDTQYF.